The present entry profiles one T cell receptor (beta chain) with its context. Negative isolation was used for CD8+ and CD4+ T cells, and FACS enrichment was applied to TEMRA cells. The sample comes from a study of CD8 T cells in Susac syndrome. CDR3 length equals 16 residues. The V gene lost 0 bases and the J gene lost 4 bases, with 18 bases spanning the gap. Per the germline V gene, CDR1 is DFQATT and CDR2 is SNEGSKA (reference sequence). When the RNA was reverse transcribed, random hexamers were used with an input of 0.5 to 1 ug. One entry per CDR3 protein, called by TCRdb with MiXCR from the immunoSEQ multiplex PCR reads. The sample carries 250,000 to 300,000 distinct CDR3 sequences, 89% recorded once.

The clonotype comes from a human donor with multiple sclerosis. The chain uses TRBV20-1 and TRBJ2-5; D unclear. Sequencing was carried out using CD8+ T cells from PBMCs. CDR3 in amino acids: CSARDLSDVYAETQYF. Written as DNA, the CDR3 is TGCAGTGCTAGAGATCTTTCTGACGTATATGCAGAGACCCAGTACTTC.